This section outlines one T cell receptor (beta chain) sequence together with its context. The germline CDR1 and CDR2 sequences are DFQATT and SNEGSKA (reference sequence). V shed 0 bases, J shed 5 bases, and the junction held 6 bases outside the gene matches. The CDR3 covers 15 residues. This sample stems from a study of CD8 T cells in Susac syndrome. For the study at large: Of the sequenced Susac syndrome patients, six had active disease and roughly eight were in remission.

When the RNA was reverse transcribed, random hexamers were used with an input of roughly 0.5 to 1 ug. TCRdb fed the immunoSEQ multiplex PCR reads into MiXCR, producing one record per CDR3 protein. The sample lists around 190,000 distinct CDR3 sequences, approximately 94% seen once, with roughly 0.12% in the top ten. The sequencing input was CD4+ T cells from PBMCs. The clonotype comes from a human donor with Susac syndrome. The rearrangement links TRBV20-1 to TRBJ2-4, with TRBD2 matching over 8 bases. CDR3 in DNA: TGCAGTGCTAGAGATTCCCGGGGGGGAGAAAACATTCAGTACTTC. It translates to CSARDSRGGENIQYF.